The clone carrying this T cell receptor beta chain was seen repeatedly, ten times or more. Its target is unknown. This record comes from a study of response to subunit inactivated influenza vaccine. Germline V gives CDR1 SGHRS, CDR2 YFSETQ. CDR3 length equals 15 residues. V was cut by 3 bases and J by 2 bases, with 11 bases left in between. TCRdb re-called the RT-PCR reads through MiXCR, storing one row per CDR3 protein. Of 500,000 to 600,000 distinct CDR3 sequences listed, 14% are singletons. Study-wide findings and caveats: Each seasonal influenza vaccination, the authors suggested, recruits few new T cells.

The chain employs TRBV5-1 and TRBJ2-2, with no clear D. The sample was PBMCs from blood, taken about 13 days after vaccination. The sequence came from a man aged 50 or older who received an inactivated influenza vaccine. In DNA, the CDR3 is TGCGCCAGCAGCTCCTTCGACCCTAACACCGGGGAGCTGTTTTTT. It codes for CASSSFDPNTGELFF. Supplemented by reference TRBV5-1 and TRBJ2-2, the full variable domain reads KAGVTQTPRYLIKTRGQQVTLSCSPISGHRSVSWYQQTPGQGLQFLFEYFSETQRNKGNFPGRFSGRQFSNSRSEMNVSTLELGDSALYLCASSSFDPNTGELFFGEGSRLTVL.